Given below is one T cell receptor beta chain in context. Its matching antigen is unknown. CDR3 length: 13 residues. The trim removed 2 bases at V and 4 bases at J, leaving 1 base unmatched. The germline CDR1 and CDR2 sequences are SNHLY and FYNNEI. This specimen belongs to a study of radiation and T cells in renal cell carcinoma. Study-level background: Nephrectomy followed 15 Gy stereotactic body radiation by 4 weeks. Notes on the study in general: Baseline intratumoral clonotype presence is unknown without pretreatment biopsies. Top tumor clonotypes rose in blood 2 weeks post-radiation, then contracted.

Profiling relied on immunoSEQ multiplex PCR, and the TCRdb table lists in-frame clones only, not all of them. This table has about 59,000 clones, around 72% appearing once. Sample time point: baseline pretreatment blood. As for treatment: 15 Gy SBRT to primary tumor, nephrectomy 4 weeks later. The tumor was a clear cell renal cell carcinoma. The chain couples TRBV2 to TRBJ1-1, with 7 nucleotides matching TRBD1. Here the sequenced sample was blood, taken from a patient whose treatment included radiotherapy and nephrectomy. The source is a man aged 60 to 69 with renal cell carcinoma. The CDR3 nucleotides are TGTGCCAGCAGTGAAAGGGGGCGCACTGAAGCTTTCTTT. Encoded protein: CASSERGRTEAFF.